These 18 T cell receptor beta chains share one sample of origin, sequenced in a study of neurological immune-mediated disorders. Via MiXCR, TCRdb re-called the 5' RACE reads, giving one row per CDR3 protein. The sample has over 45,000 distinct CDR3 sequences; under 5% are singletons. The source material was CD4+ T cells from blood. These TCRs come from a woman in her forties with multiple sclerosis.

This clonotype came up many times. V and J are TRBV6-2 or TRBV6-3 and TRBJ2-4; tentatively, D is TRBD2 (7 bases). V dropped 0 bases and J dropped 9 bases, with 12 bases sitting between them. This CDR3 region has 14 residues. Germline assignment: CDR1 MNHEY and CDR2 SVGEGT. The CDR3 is CASSYSGGRTIQYF. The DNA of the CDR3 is TGTGCCAGCAGTTACTCGGGGGGGCGGACCATTCAGTACTTC.

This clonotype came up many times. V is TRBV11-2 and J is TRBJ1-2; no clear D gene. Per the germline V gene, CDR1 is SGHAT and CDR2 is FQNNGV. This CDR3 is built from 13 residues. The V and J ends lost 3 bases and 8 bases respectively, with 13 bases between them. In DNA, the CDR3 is TGTGCCAGCAGCTTTGGCAGCGGGCGAGGCTACACCTTC. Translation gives CASSFGSGRGYTF.

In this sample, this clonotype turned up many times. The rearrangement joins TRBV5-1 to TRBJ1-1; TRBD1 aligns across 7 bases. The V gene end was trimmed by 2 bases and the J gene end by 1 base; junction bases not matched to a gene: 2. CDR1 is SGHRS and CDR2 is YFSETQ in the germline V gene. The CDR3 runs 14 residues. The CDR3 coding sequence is TGCGCCAGCAGCTTTCAGGGGGGGAACACTGAAGCTTTCTTT. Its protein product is CASSFQGGNTEAFF.

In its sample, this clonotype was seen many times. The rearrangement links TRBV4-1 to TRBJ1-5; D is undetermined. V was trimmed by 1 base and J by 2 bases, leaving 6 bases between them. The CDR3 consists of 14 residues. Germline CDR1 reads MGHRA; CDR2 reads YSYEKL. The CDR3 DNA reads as TGCGCCAGCAGCCAAGTGGAAGGCAATCAGCCCCAGCATTTT. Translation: CASSQVEGNQPQHF.

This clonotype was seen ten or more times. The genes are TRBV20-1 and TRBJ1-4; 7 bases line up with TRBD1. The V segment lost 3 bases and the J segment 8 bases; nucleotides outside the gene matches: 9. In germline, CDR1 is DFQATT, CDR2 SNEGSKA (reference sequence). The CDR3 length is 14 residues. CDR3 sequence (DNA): TGCAGTGCTAGGGTCCGGGACAGTGGGGAAAAACTGTTTTTT. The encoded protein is CSARVRDSGEKLFF.

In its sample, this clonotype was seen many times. Written as DNA, the CDR3 is TGTGCCAGCAGCTTTTACTATTCCAATGAGCAGTTCTTC. Translation gives CASSFYYSNEQFF. V usage is TRBV5-6 and J usage is TRBJ2-1; D is unresolved. CDR3 length: 13 residues. Germline V gene data show CDR1 as SGHDT and CDR2 as YYEEEE. The ends were cut back, 2 bases at V and 6 bases at J, with 9 bases in the middle.

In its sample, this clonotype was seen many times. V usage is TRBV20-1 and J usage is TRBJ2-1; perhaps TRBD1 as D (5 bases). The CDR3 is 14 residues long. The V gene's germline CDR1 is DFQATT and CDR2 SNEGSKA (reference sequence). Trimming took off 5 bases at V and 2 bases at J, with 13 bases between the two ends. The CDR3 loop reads CSAAQDSTYNEQFF. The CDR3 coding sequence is TGCAGTGCTGCGCAAGACAGCACCTACAATGAGCAGTTCTTC.

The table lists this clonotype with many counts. CDR3 sequence reads: CSVLTRQFEGNTIYF. CDR3 DNA sequence: TGCAGCGTTCTCACCCGACAGTTCGAGGGAAACACCATATATTTT. The genes are TRBV29-1 and TRBJ1-3, with a tentative D call TRBD1 (5 bases). CDR1 and CDR2 (germline): SQVTM, ANQGSEA. CDR3 length equals 15 residues. Trimming removed 5 bases from V and 4 bases from J, with 18 bases in between.

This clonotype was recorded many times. The CDR3 DNA follows: TGCAGTGCTAGAAAGACAGGGATCATAACCTATAATTCACCCCTCCACTTT. This encodes CSARKTGIITYNSPLHF. V gene TRBV20-1 combines with J gene TRBJ1-6; 7 positions agree with TRBD1. CDR3 length equals 17 residues. J was trimmed by 2 bases and V by 2 bases; bases with no gene match: 9. CDR1 is DFQATT, CDR2 SNEGSKA, per germline (reference sequence).

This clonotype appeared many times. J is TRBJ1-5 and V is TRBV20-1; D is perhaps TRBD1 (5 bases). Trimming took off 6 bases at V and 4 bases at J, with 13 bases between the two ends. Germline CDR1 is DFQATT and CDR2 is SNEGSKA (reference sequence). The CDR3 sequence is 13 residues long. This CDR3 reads CSAGGGVNQPQHF. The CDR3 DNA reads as TGCAGTGCCGGCGGGGGGGTTAATCAGCCCCAGCATTTT.

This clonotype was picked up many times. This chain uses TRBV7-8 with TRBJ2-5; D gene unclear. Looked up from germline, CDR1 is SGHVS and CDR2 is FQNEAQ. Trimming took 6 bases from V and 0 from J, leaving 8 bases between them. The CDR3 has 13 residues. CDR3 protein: CASRKLNQETQYF. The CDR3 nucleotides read TGTGCCAGCAGAAAGCTTAACCAAGAGACCCAGTACTTC.

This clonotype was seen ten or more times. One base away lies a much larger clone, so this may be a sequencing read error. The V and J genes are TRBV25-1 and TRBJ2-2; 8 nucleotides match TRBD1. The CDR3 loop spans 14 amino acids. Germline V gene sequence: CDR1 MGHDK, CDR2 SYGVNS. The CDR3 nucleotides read TGTGTCAGCCGGGACAGGCAGAACACCGGGGAGCTGTTTTTT. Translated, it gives CVSRDRQNTGELFF.

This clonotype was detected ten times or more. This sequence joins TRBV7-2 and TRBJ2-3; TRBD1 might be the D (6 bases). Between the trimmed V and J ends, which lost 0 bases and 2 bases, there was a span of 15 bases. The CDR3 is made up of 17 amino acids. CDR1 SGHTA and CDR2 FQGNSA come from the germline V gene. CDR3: CASSLAGTGTYTDTQYF. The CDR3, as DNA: TGTGCCAGCAGCTTAGCCGGAACCGGGACATACACAGATACGCAGTATTTT.

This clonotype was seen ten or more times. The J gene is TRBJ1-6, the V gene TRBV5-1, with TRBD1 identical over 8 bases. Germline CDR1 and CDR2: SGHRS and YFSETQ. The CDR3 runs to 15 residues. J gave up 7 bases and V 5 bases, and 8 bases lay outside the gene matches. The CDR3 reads CASRWTGPGNSPLHF. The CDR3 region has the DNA TGCGCCAGCAGATGGACAGGGCCGGGGAATTCACCCCTCCACTTT.

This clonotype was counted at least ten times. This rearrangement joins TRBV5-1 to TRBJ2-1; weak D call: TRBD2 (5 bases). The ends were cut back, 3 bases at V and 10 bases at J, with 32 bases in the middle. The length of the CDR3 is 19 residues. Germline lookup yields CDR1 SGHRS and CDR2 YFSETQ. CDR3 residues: CASSSPTLRVPGKLGEQFF. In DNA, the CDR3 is TGCGCCAGCAGCTCTCCCACCCTGAGGGTCCCCGGGAAGTTAGGCGAGCAGTTCTTC.

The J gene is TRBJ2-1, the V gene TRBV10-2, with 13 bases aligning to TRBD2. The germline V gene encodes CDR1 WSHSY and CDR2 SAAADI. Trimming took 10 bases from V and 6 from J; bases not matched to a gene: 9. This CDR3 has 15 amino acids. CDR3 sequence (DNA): TGCGCCACACTAGCGGGGGGGCGGGTTGGCAATGAGCAGTTCTTC. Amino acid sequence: CATLAGGRVGNEQFF.

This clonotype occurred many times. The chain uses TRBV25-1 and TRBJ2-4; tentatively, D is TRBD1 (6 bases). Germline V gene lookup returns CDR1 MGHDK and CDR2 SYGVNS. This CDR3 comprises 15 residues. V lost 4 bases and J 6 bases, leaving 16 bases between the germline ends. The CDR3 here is CASSGYQGSGNIQYF. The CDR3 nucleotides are TGTGCCAGCAGTGGGTACCAGGGGAGTGGAAACATTCAGTACTTC.

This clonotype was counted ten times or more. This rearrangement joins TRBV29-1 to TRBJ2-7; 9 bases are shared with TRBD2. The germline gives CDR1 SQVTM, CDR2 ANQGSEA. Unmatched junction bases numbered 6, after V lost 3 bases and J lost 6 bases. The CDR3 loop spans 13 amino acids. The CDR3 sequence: CSVETSGLSEQYF. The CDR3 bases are TGCAGCGTTGAGACTAGCGGACTCTCCGAGCAGTACTTC.